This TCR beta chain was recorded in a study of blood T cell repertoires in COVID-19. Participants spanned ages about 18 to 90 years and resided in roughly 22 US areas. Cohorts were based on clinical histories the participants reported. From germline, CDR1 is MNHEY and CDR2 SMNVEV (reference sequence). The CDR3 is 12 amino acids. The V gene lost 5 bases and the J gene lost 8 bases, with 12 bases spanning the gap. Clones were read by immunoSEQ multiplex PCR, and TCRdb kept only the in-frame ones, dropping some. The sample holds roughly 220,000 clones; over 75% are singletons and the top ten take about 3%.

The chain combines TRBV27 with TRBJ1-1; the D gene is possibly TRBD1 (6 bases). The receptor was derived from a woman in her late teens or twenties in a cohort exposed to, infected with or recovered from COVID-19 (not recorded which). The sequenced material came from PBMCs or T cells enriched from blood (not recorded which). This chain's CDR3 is CASSSRTGEAFF. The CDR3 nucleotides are TGTGCCAGCAGTAGCAGAACAGGGGAAGCTTTCTTT.